The sequence of this T cell receptor beta chain was determined in a study of regulatory T cells in long-lasting Graves disease. Construction of the TCR beta libraries employed iRepertoire HTBI primers in conjunction with Arm-PCR of CDR3 regions. Each CDR3 protein gets one entry after TCRdb re-called the multiplex PCR reads with MiXCR. Among more than 350,000 distinct CDR3 sequences, 21% were seen once, and the ten largest hold roughly an eighth. Germline lookup yields CDR1 LGHDT and CDR2 YNNKEL (reference sequence). V gave up 4 bases and J gave up 4 bases; unmatched junction bases: 6. This CDR3 has 15 residues. Time point indicated: persistent/refractory GD, antithyroid drugs over 5 years with positive TRAb. Generation of the TCR library employed RNA extracted from PBMCs. American Thyroid Association guidelines were used to diagnose Graves' disease.

Sequencing was performed on peripheral blood mononuclear cells (PBMCs), taken when the disease was refractory, from a patient treated with antithyroid drugs. This TCR came from a female donor with Graves disease. J is TRBJ2-2 and V is TRBV3-1; 7 bases are shared with TRBD1. The CDR3 DNA reads as TGTGCCAGCAGCCCTGACAGGGACGGCACCGGGGAGCTGTTTTTT. The encoded protein is CASSPDRDGTGELFF.